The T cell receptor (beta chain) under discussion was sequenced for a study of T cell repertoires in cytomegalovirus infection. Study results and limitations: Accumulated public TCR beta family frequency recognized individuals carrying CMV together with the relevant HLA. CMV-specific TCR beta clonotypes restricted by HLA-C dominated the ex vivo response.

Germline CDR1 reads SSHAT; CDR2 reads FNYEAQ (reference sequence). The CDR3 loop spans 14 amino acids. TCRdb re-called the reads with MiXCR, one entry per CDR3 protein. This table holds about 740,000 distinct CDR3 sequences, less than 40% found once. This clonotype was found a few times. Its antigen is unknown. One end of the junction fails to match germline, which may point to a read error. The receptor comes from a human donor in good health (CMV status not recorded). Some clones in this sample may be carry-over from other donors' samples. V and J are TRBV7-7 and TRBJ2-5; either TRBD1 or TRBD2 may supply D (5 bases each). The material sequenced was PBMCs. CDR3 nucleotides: TGTGCTAGCAGCTTGGCCGGGACCAGGGAGACCCAGTACTTC. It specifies CASSLAGTRETQYF.